These 8 T cell receptor beta chains were all obtained from the same sample, sequenced in a study of CD8 T cells in ankylosing spondylitis. TCRdb re-derived calls from the 5' RACE reads in MiXCR, one entry per CDR3 protein. The sample yields about 96,000 distinct CDR3 sequences, around 25% seen once. What was sequenced was blood, either unsorted or a sorted T cell fraction (not recorded which). All receptors derive from a male donor with ankylosing spondylitis or in good health (not recorded which).

This clonotype has a handful of counts. The chain employs TRBV5-1 and TRBJ2-3; D not certain. CDR1 and CDR2 (germline): SGHRS, YFSETQ. CDR3 length: 15 amino acids. V was shortened by 8 bases and J by 0 bases, with 16 bases between the two germline ends. The CDR3 nucleotides are TGCGCCAGTCAGGACGGCGGATTTAGCACAGATACGCAGTATTTT. Its protein is CASQDGGFSTDTQYF.

This clonotype has more than one count but fewer than ten. This chain joins TRBV9 and TRBJ1-2; D not certain. This CDR3 is 14 amino acids long. Trimming removed 6 bases at V and 4 bases at J, with 16 bases between. CDR1 is SGDLS and CDR2 is YYNGEE in the germline V gene. The DNA for the CDR3 is TGTGCCAGCACCCAGCGGGGATTCAGCTATGGCTACACCTTC. Its protein product is CASTQRGFSYGYTF.

This clonotype was detected a few times. The chain couples TRBV12-3 or TRBV12-4 to TRBJ1-2; D is undetermined. This CDR3 is built from 13 residues. Trimming left V 3 bases short and J 3 bases short, with 8 bases between. DNA of the CDR3: TGTGCCAGCAGTTTGAGACGGTACTATGGCTACACCTTC. It specifies CASSLRRYYGYTF.

This clonotype was counted between two and nine times. The chain joins TRBV9 to TRBJ2-7; D perhaps matches TRBD1 (6 bases). Trimming took off 4 bases at V and 2 bases at J, with 13 bases between the two ends. This CDR3 spans 14 amino acids. Germline CDR1 reads SGDLS; CDR2 reads YYNGEE. The CDR3 loop reads CASSLRQDAYEQYF. The CDR3 region has the DNA TGTGCCAGCAGCCTACGACAGGATGCCTACGAGCAGTACTTC.

The chain joins TRBV11-2 to TRBJ2-1; the D gene is possibly TRBD2 (7 bases). The germline CDR1 and CDR2 sequences are SGHAT and FQNNGV. The CDR3 length is 16 residues. Trimming cost V 3 bases and J 1 base, with 13 bases left between them. DNA for the CDR3: TGTGCCAGCAGCTTGAGGGGGGGCCATTCCTACAATGAGCAGTTCTTC. It codes for CASSLRGGHSYNEQFF.

The V and J genes are TRBV7-9 and TRBJ2-3; D possibly uses TRBD1 or TRBD2 (5 bases each). Trimming removed 2 bases at V and 4 bases at J, with 13 bases between. Germline lookup yields CDR1 SEHNR and CDR2 FQNEAQ (reference sequence). This CDR3 has 15 residues. CDR3 nucleotide sequence: TGTGCCAGCAGCTTATTCGGGACGGAAGCAGATACGCAGTATTTT. This encodes CASSLFGTEADTQYF. Full variable domain (outside the CDR3, taken from reference TRBV7-9 and TRBJ2-3): DTGVSQNPRHKITKRGQNVTFRCDPISEHNRLYWYRQTLGQGPEFLTYFQNEAQLEKSRLLSDRFSAERPKGSFSTLEIQRTEQGDSAMYLCASSLFGTEADTQYFGPGTRLTVL.

This chain joins TRBV14 and TRBJ2-7; D may be TRBD2 (6 bases). This CDR3 spans 14 amino acids. Per germline, CDR1 SGHDN and CDR2 FVKESK. With 2 bases removed from V and 9 bases from J, the gap between germline ends came to 17 bases. The CDR3 sequence: CASSQPGTRTPQYF. The CDR3 DNA reads as TGTGCCAGCAGCCAACCCGGGACTCGAACGCCGCAGTACTTC.

This clonotype has just a few counts. This chain connects TRBV20-1 to TRBJ2-5, with D possibly being TRBD1 (5 bases). The germline V gene has CDR1 DFQATT and CDR2 SNEGSKA (reference sequence). The CDR3 runs 12 residues. Trimming took 8 bases from V and 2 from J, leaving 12 bases between them. The chain's CDR3 is CSTARQQETQYF. The CDR3 bases are TGCAGTACCGCGAGACAGCAAGAGACCCAGTACTTC.